This T cell receptor beta chain was identified in a study of cytomegalovirus exposure and HLA in healthy donors. Study overall: When fewer than 500 donors were genotyped, around 77% of them were found to fall in the Caucasian-associated ancestry cluster. Broader study findings: Later examination showed HLA-associated TCR beta chains had greater clonal expansion than equally common others. An analysis that was carried out later associated 15,000 to 20,000 TCR beta sequences with HLA alleles at 0.05 false discovery rate.

Germline-derived CDR1 and CDR2 are SGHDT and YYEEEE. The V gene end was trimmed by 7 bases and the J gene end by 6 bases; junction bases not matched to a gene: 12. CDR3 length: 14 amino acids. PCR employed 60 Vbeta and 13 Jbeta primers. Assay used: immunoSEQ multiplex PCR; TCRdb lists only in-frame clones, some missing. The table has some 81,000 clones, approximately 72% seen once. Comment on this clone: Its antigen remains unknown.

The chain is built from TRBV5-6 and TRBJ1-2; 7 bases fit TRBD1. The material sequenced was PBMCs. The sequence was collected from a woman in her thirties or forties in good health and CMV-seropositive. The CDR3 region has the DNA TGTGCCAGCGGTAGGGACAGATTGATGGATGGCTACACCTTC. Its protein product is CASGRDRLMDGYTF.